This T cell receptor (beta chain) was found in a study of blood T cells in healthy people across ages. Findings and limits, study-wide: Reliance upon unsorted PBMCs precluded definitive naive versus antigen-experienced comparison. Donors of long life had a larger count of naive CD4+ cells and greater diversity than aged donors.

PCR was performed a second time for about 7 to 12 cycles using a sample-barcoded 5' primer and a J-beta primer mix. TCRdb recomputed calls from the 5' RACE reads with MiXCR, one row per CDR3 protein. The sample contains about 970,000 distinct CDR3 sequences, approximately 50% of which appear only once. This CDR3 contains 16 residues. Worth noting for this clonotype: Antigen: not known.

This chain links TRBV21-1 with TRBJ2-2; the table's D call of TRBD1 was not tested on the DNA. TRBV21-1 is annotated as a pseudogene. Sequencing input: blood. This TCR was recovered from a woman between 55 and 75 years old in good health. For the CDR3, the DNA is TGTGCCAGCAGCAAAGGCAATCGGGACGGAAGGAGGGAGCTGTTTTTT. Translation: CASSKGNRDGRRELFF.